These 32 T cell receptor beta chains share one sample of origin, sequenced in a study of molecular identifiers for immune sequencing clone quantification (dated by TCRdb to 2016 to 2019). Library preparation employed PCR. Sequencing relied on an Illumina HiSeq 4000. TCRdb reran the public reads through fastp at Q25 and MiXCR, keeping productive beta chains. Every distinct CDR3 protein forms one entry, paired with its most common genes and DNA. The sample has about 500,000 distinct CDR3 sequences on record, over 20% of them singletons. The biggest ten clones account for about 0.8% of the sample. Input material: naive CD8+ T cells from blood, with Jurkat cell RNA spiked in. The meaning of the sample's cell subset or site label: FACS-sorted CD8+CD4-CCR7+CD45RA+ naive T cells. These receptors were taken from a human donor in good health. Some libraries in this study had Jurkat cell RNA spiked in.

This clonotype was observed a few times. This chain connects TRBV5-1 to TRBJ1-6; D is uncertain. The CDR3 spans 18 residues. Trimming cost V 0 bases and J 0 bases, with 13 bases left between them. CDR1 is SGHRS, CDR2 YFSETQ, per germline. CDR3 coding DNA: TGCGCCAGCAGCTTGGCCCCCCGGGAGGGCTCCTATAATTCACCCCTCCACTTT. Amino acids: CASSLAPREGSYNSPLHF.

This clonotype was counted a few times. The V gene is TRBV6-2 or TRBV6-3, the J gene TRBJ1-3, with D hard to call. The V end lost 8 bases, the J end lost 0 bases, and 11 bases lay between the germline ends. This CDR3 region has 14 residues. Germline V gene data show CDR1 as MNHEY and CDR2 as SVGEGT. The CDR3 here is CASVGSNSGNTIYF. DNA of the CDR3: TGTGCCAGCGTCGGATCCAACTCTGGAAACACCATATATTTT.

J is TRBJ2-2 and V is TRBV5-1; 7 bases map to TRBD1. Germline-derived CDR1 and CDR2 are SGHRS and YFSETQ. J gave up 2 bases and V 3 bases, and 4 bases lay outside the gene matches. This CDR3 is 15 amino acids long. The CDR3 sequence is CASSWTGSNTGELFF. The CDR3 DNA is TGCGCCAGCAGCTGGACAGGTTCTAACACCGGGGAGCTGTTTTTT.

This clonotype has ten or more counts. The chain recombines TRBV5-1 with TRBJ2-7; TRBD1 matches at 9 bases. Germline CDR1 is SGHRS and CDR2 is YFSETQ. This CDR3 is 16 amino acids long. With 4 bases clipped from V and 5 bases from J, the junction kept 13 bases outside the gene matches. The CDR3 spells CASSPVPGQGSDEQYF. The DNA for the CDR3 is TGCGCCAGCAGCCCCGTCCCGGGACAGGGATCGGACGAGCAGTACTTC.

This clonotype was seen repeatedly, ten times or more. J is TRBJ1-5 and V is TRBV15; the D is unclear. The V gene's germline CDR1 is LNHNV and CDR2 YYDKDF (reference sequence). The CDR3 is 16 residues long. Trimming shortened V by 0 bases and J by 0 bases, and 9 bases separated the two germline ends. The CDR3 protein is CATSRERQYSNQPQHF. CDR3 bases: TGTGCCACCAGCAGAGAAAGGCAATATAGCAATCAGCCCCAGCATTTT. The complete variable domain, with remaining parts taken from reference TRBV15 and TRBJ1-5, reads DAMVIQNPRYQVTQFGKPVTLSCSQTLNHNVMYWYQQKSSQAPKLLFHYYDKDFNNEADTPDNFQSRRPNTSFCFLDIRSPGLGDTAMYLCATSRERQYSNQPQHFGDGTRLSIL.

This clonotype was found a few times. This chain connects TRBV12-3 or TRBV12-4 to TRBJ2-5, with D perhaps assigned TRBD1 or TRBD2 (6 bases each). The ends were cut back, 3 bases at V and 5 bases at J, with 13 bases in the middle. This CDR3 has 14 amino acids. Here the CDR3 reads CASSFPGARETQYF. CDR3 DNA sequence: TGTGCCAGCAGTTTTCCGGGGGCGAGGGAGACCCAGTACTTC.

V gene TRBV27 combines with J gene TRBJ2-1; tentative D call: TRBD2 (6 bases). V lost 2 bases, J lost 6 bases, and 17 bases lay in between. The germline CDR1 and CDR2 sequences are MNHEY and SMNVEV (reference sequence). This CDR3 has 16 residues. CDR3 sequence: CASSLSGWAVGNEQFF. CDR3 coding DNA: TGTGCCAGCAGTTTAAGCGGGTGGGCCGTAGGCAATGAGCAGTTCTTC.

The rearrangement joins TRBV4-1 to TRBJ2-1, with TRBD1 identical over 11 bases. Germline CDR1 MGHRA, CDR2 YSYEKL. The V segment lost 2 bases and the J segment 6 bases; nucleotides outside the gene matches: 9. The CDR3 has 17 amino acids. CDR3: CASSQPHRDRGSNEQFF. The CDR3 bases are TGCGCCAGCAGCCAACCTCATCGGGACAGGGGGTCCAATGAGCAGTTCTTC.

The rearrangement uses TRBV7-2 and TRBJ2-2, with D possibly TRBD2 on 7 matching bases. Deletions cut 1 base from V and 6 bases from J, with 15 bases between. The CDR3 has 16 amino acids. Germline V lookup: CDR1 SGHTA, CDR2 FQGNSA. CDR3 nucleotide sequence: TGTGCCAGCAGCTTAGATGGGGGGGGGCTTTCCGGGGAGCTGTTTTTT. Protein: CASSLDGGGLSGELFF.

The table lists this clonotype with many counts. The V gene is TRBV6-1, the J gene TRBJ1-5; D remains ambiguous. V was shortened by 1 base and J by 6 bases, with 7 bases between the two germline ends. The CDR3 is 13 amino acids. Germline V gene data show CDR1 as MNHNS and CDR2 as SASEGT. The CDR3 region is CASSEVGIQPQHF. Written as DNA, the CDR3 is TGTGCCAGCAGTGAAGTGGGAATTCAGCCCCAGCATTTT.

There are a few counts of this clonotype. The chain employs TRBV6-2 or TRBV6-3 and TRBJ2-5, with 8 bases aligning to TRBD2. J lost 2 bases, V lost 5 bases, and 13 bases had no gene match. The CDR3 extends over 17 amino acids. Germline assignment: CDR1 MNHEY and CDR2 SVGEGT. The CDR3 sequence: CASSAGLAPSGQETQYF. CDR3 in DNA: TGTGCCAGCAGTGCCGGACTAGCCCCTTCGGGACAAGAGACCCAGTACTTC.

This clonotype was seen many times. The V gene is TRBV4-3, the J gene TRBJ1-1, with D possibly matching TRBD1 (6 bases). V shed 4 bases and J shed 6 bases, with 18 bases lying between them. The CDR3 length is 15 residues. CDR1 LGHNA and CDR2 YSLEER come from the germline V gene. DNA of the CDR3: TGCGCCAGCAGCCTTACCCGGGGGCAAGCGGCTGAAGCTTTCTTT. Protein: CASSLTRGQAAEAFF.

The gene calls are TRBV19 and TRBJ2-2, with 7 bases lining up with TRBD2. J was trimmed by 3 bases and V by 1 base; bases with no gene match: 2. Germline V gene data show CDR1 as LNHDA and CDR2 as SQIVND (reference sequence). CDR3 length: 15 residues. The CDR3 DNA follows: TGTGCCAGTAGTATAGGGACTAGTTACACCGGGGAGCTGTTTTTT. This translates into CASSIGTSYTGELFF.

About this clonotype: A much larger clone is a single base away; this may be a read error. V gene TRBV5-6 combines with J gene TRBJ2-7; TRBD1 is a possible D gene (5 bases). CDR1 is SGHDT, CDR2 YYEEEE, per germline. The CDR3 extends over 15 amino acids. CDR3 residues: CACSLWGSSSYEQYF. CDR3 bases: TGTGCCTGCAGCTTGTGGGGCAGCAGTTCCTACGAGCAGTACTTC. The variable domain in full, with the rest retrieved from reference TRBV5-6 and TRBJ2-7, is DAGVTQSPTHLIKTRGQQVTLRCSPKSGHDTVSWYQQALGQGPQFIFQYYEEEERQRGNFPDRFSGHQFPNYSSELNVNALLLGDSALYLCACSLWGSSSYEQYFGPGTRLTVT.

The table lists this clonotype with many counts. The gene calls are TRBV7-9 and TRBJ2-2, with D perhaps matching TRBD2 (5 bases). The CDR3 is 15 residues long. The germline V gene encodes CDR1 SEHNR and CDR2 FQNEAQ (reference sequence). V lost 3 bases and J 6 bases, leaving 14 bases between the germline ends. The CDR3 region has the DNA TGTGCCAGCAGCTTGTCTGGGGAGTGGTCCGGGGAGCTGTTTTTT. Its translation: CASSLSGEWSGELFF.

This clonotype was detected a few times. The chain has TRBV6-1 and TRBJ1-1, with D possibly being TRBD1 (5 bases). The CDR3 extends over 17 amino acids. The ends were cut back, 6 bases at V and 0 bases at J, with 20 bases in the middle. In germline, CDR1 is MNHNS, CDR2 SASEGT. As DNA, the CDR3 is TGTGCCAGCAGCGCCAACCGGGGGACGATCATGAACACTGAAGCTTTCTTT. It yields the protein CASSANRGTIMNTEAFF.

Of note for this clonotype: A much larger clone sits a single nucleotide away, making a read error possible. The chain carries TRBV13 and TRBJ2-3; 9 bases match TRBD1. Germline V gives CDR1 PRHDT, CDR2 FYEKMQ (reference sequence). V lost 8 bases, J lost 4 bases, and 13 bases stayed unmatched. This CDR3 contains 16 residues. The CDR3 nucleotides read TGTGCCAGCGGCCCGGGACAGGGAGAGGGGGCAGATACGCAGTATTTT. Translated, it gives CASGPGQGEGADTQYF.

This clonotype appeared many times. V usage is TRBV9 and J usage is TRBJ2-3, with unresolved D. Per the germline V gene, CDR1 is SGDLS and CDR2 is YYNGEE. Trimming removed 0 bases at V and 1 base at J, with 6 bases between. The CDR3 covers 14 residues. In nucleotides, the CDR3 is TGTGCCAGCAGCGTAGGCCTCCGCACAGATACGCAGTATTTT. It yields the protein CASSVGLRTDTQYF.

Points on this clonotype: A much larger clone is a single base away; this may be a read error. The V and J genes are TRBV7-2 and TRBJ2-1, with D perhaps assigned TRBD1 or TRBD2 (6 bases each). Germline V lookup: CDR1 SGHTA, CDR2 FQGNSA. This CDR3 comprises 15 residues. The CDR3 here is CASSLLGGSYSEQFF. The DNA for the CDR3 is TGTGCCAGCAGCTTATTGGGGGGCAGTTACAGTGAGCAGTTCTTC.

In its sample, this clonotype was seen a few times. The chain joins TRBV5-6 to TRBJ1-4; D may be TRBD1 (5 bases). V lost 2 bases to trimming and J lost 4 bases, with 15 bases between them. The CDR3 is 16 residues long. Germline loops: CDR1 SGHDT, CDR2 YYEEEE. CDR3 in DNA: TGTGCCAGCAGCTTCGGTTTGGCAGGGTTTAATGAAAAACTGTTTTTT. This sequence encodes CASSFGLAGFNEKLFF.

Only a few counts were recorded for this clonotype. This chain joins TRBV5-6 and TRBJ2-1, with D unresolved. Germline V gene sequence: CDR1 SGHDT, CDR2 YYEEEE. Trimming took off 3 bases at V and 6 bases at J, with 13 bases between the two ends. CDR3 length equals 14 residues. The DNA for the CDR3 is TGTGCCAGCAGCTCCCCCTTTGTCGGCAATGAGCAGTTCTTC. This gives the protein CASSSPFVGNEQFF.

This chain links TRBV5-1 with TRBJ2-7; 8 bases are shared with TRBD1. V was pared by 4 bases and J by 0 bases, with 12 bases of the junction left unmatched. This CDR3 is 17 amino acids long. From germline, CDR1 is SGHRS and CDR2 YFSETQ. In DNA form, the CDR3 reads TGCGCCAGCAGCCCCACTTCCGGGACAGGATTCTCCTACGAGCAGTACTTC. Its protein is CASSPTSGTGFSYEQYF. The complete variable domain, with remaining parts taken from reference TRBV5-1 and TRBJ2-7, reads KAGVTQTPRYLIKTRGQQVTLSCSPISGHRSVSWYQQTPGQGLQFLFEYFSETQRNKGNFPGRFSGRQFSNSRSEMNVSTLELGDSALYLCASSPTSGTGFSYEQYFGPGTRLTVT.

In DNA, the CDR3 is TGTGCCAGCAGCCCACGGACTAGCGGGAGTAGCGAGACCCAGTACTTC. It codes for CASSPRTSGSSETQYF. The V call is TRBV7-6, the J call TRBJ2-5; 13 bases match TRBD2. Germline V gives CDR1 SGHVS, CDR2 FNYEAQ. This CDR3 is built from 16 residues. After removal of 5 bases from V and 5 bases from J, the junction contained 8 bases not matched to a gene.

This clonotype was recorded a few times. The chain joins TRBV5-1 to TRBJ2-2, with TRBD1 matching 9 bases. The trim removed 3 bases at V and 4 bases at J, leaving 7 bases unmatched. CDR1 is SGHRS and CDR2 is YFSETQ in the germline V gene. This CDR3 spans 16 amino acids. The CDR3 region has the DNA TGCGCCAGCAGCTGGGGACAGGGCCCTCGCACCGGGGAGCTGTTTTTT. Protein sequence: CASSWGQGPRTGELFF.

This clonotype was found many times. The V gene is TRBV27, the J gene TRBJ1-6; TRBD1 is a possible D gene (5 bases). This CDR3 has 13 amino acids. The germline V gene has CDR1 MNHEY and CDR2 SMNVEV (reference sequence). V lost 1 base and J lost 8, with 6 bases in between. The chain's CDR3 is CASSLLGDSPLHF. The CDR3 DNA sequence: TGTGCCAGCAGTTTATTAGGGGATTCACCCCTCCACTTT.

As concerns this clonotype: A much larger clone sits a single nucleotide away, making a read error possible. The rearrangement uses TRBV5-6 and TRBJ2-7; perhaps TRBD1 as D (5 bases). CDR3 length: 14 amino acids. Germline CDR1 is SGHDT and CDR2 is YYEEEE. The CDR3 reads CASSLGGQAYEQHF. CDR3 DNA: TGTGCCAGCAGCTTGGGAGGACAAGCCTACGAGCAGCACTTC.

V usage is TRBV5-6 and J usage is TRBJ2-1, with D tentatively TRBD2 (6 bases). The germline V and J ends were trimmed by 0 bases and 11 bases, with 15 bases remaining between them. The CDR3 has 14 residues. Looked up from germline, CDR1 is SGHDT and CDR2 is YYEEEE. The CDR3 protein is CASSLGAPGDKQFF. CDR3 in DNA: TGTGCCAGCAGCTTGGGGGCTCCGGGGGATAAGCAGTTCTTC.

This clonotype was picked up one time. Given a much more abundant clone one base away, this may be a read error. The chain couples TRBV5-3 to TRBJ1-1; D uncertain. TRBV5-3 is annotated as an ORF whose role is uncertain. The CDR3 sequence is 13 residues long. The CDR3 DNA reads as TGTACCAGCAGCCAGGACCTACACACTGAAGCTTTCTTT. Protein: CTSSQDLHTEAFF.

The chain links TRBV7-9 to TRBJ2-1; D remains unclear. The germline gives CDR1 SEHNR, CDR2 FQNEAQ (reference sequence). The V end was cut by 3 bases, the J end by 10 bases, with 13 bases between. The length of the CDR3 is 13 residues. The CDR3 DNA follows: TGTGCCAGCAGCTTTGGCACCCCTGGGGAGCAGTTCTTC. Translation gives CASSFGTPGEQFF.

With respect to this clonotype: Just one base apart from a much larger clone, this may be a read error. This is likely a read error, given that the CDR3 carries no conserved phenylalanine or tryptophan at its end. The genes are TRBV4-3 and TRBJ2-6, with D unresolved. Trimming removed 0 bases at V and 0 bases at J, with 6 bases between. Per the germline V gene, CDR1 is LGHNA and CDR2 is YSLEER. CDR3 length: 16 amino acids. The CDR3 loop reads CASSQDLGSGANVLTL. CDR3 nucleotide sequence: TGCGCCAGCAGCCAAGATCTGGGCTCTGGGGCCAACGTCCTGACTCTC.

This clonotype was detected many times. The chain carries TRBV29-1 and TRBJ2-1; 8 positions agree with TRBD2. This CDR3 is 13 amino acids long. The V and J ends lost 1 base and 7 bases, in that order; junction bases with no gene match: 3. Germline V lookup: CDR1 SQVTM, CDR2 ANQGSEA. CDR3 sequence reads: CSVEAGGRNEQFF. The CDR3 coding sequence is TGCAGCGTTGAAGCGGGGGGGAGGAATGAGCAGTTCTTC.

To note about this clonotype: Germline is not matched at one junction end, which may reflect a read error. J is TRBJ2-7 and V is TRBV5-1; possible D gene TRBD2, 6 bases. CDR3 size: 14 residues. The germline V gene has CDR1 SGHRS and CDR2 YFSETQ. The chain's CDR3 is CASSLGGIPYKQYF. CDR3 bases: TGCGCCAGCAGCTTGGGCGGGATCCCCTACAAGCAGTACTTC.